The rows below give T cell receptor beta chains drawn from one sample of a study of T-cell reconstitution after alpha-beta-depleted transplantation in children. Each CDR3 protein is one row after TCRdb ran MiXCR on the PCR reads. The sample shows 200,000 to 300,000 distinct CDR3 sequences, roughly a quarter of them seen only once. The sample was PBMCs, mostly from graft donor cells, taken 360 days after TCRalphabeta/CD19-depleted stem cell transplant. These TCRs come from a female patient between 2 and 15 years old who had a stem cell transplant for congenital amegakaryocytic thrombocytopenia, so the T cells may come from the graft donor. The CDR3 runs from the conserved cysteine through the conserved F or W. A D gene is named only where the DNA matches it firmly. The listing skips clone size in some rows; elsewhere it reads once, few, many or a size class.

length	V	J	size	D	CDR3	DNA
13	TRBV3-1	TRBJ2-7	.	TRBD2	CASSQQRGSEQYF	TGTGCCAGCAGCCAGCAGCGGGGGAGCGAGCAGTACTTC
18	TRBV25-1	TRBJ2-3	.	TRBD2	CASSEFPSGRGGTDTQYF	TGTGCCAGCAGTGAATTTCCTAGCGGGAGAGGGGGCACAGATACGCAGTATTTT
13	TRBV30	TRBJ2-7	.	.	CAWNLQGTYEQYF	TGTGCCTGGAACCTACAGGGTACTTACGAGCAGTACTTC
14	TRBV5-1	TRBJ2-7	.	.	CASSLAGTRREQYF	TGCGCCAGCAGCTTGGCCGGGACAAGGCGCGAGCAGTACTTC
13	TRBV7-8	TRBJ2-3	.	.	CASSAGRQGTQYF	TGTGCCAGCAGCGCGGGACGTCAGGGTACGCAGTATTTT
13	TRBV10-3	TRBJ2-5	.	.	CAISGPGAETQYF	TGTGCCATCAGTGGGCCGGGGGCAGAGACCCAGTACTTC
12	TRBV7-6	TRBJ1-6	few	.	CASSSHNKPLHF	TGTGCCAGCAGTTCCCATAATAAACCCCTCCACTTT
15	TRBV5-1	TRBJ2-5	.	.	CASSLPPGGKETQYF	TGCGCCAGCAGCTTGCCTCCCGGTGGGAAAGAGACCCAGTACTTC
16	TRBV20-1	TRBJ2-1	.	TRBD2	CSAEPGLAGVGYEQFF	TGCAGTGCGGAACCGGGACTAGCGGGAGTAGGGTATGAGCAGTTCTTC
18	TRBV27	TRBJ2-3	.	TRBD2	CASSRGLAGDFGTDTQYF	TGTGCCAGCAGCCGGGGACTAGCGGGAGATTTTGGCACAGATACGCAGTATTTT
13	TRBV29-1	TRBJ1-4	.	TRBD1	CSAAQGDNEKLFF	TGCAGCGCTGCACAGGGGGATAATGAAAAACTGTTTTTT
13	TRBV10-3	TRBJ2-5	many	.	CATTGRAEETQYF	TGTGCCACAACGGGGCGAGCGGAAGAGACCCAGTACTTC
15	TRBV12-3/TRBV12-4	TRBJ2-7	few	TRBD2	CASSLLTGGPYEQYF	TGTGCCAGCAGTTTATTAACGGGGGGTCCCTACGAGCAGTACTTC
16	TRBV28	TRBJ1-6	few	TRBD1	CASSLGTGGYNSPLHF	TGTGCCAGCAGTTTGGGGACAGGGGGCTATAATTCACCCCTCCACTTT
14	TRBV7-2	TRBJ2-3	few	.	CASSLVWPPDAQYF	TGTGCCAGCAGCTTAGTTTGGCCCCCCGACGCGCAGTATTTT
13	TRBV27	TRBJ2-2	few	.	CASSVTGTGELFF	TGTGCCAGCAGTGTAACAGGGACCGGGGAGCTGTTTTTT
14	TRBV20-1	TRBJ2-1	.	.	CSARDGPVYNEQFF	TGCAGTGCTAGGGACGGTCCTGTCTACAATGAGCAGTTCTTC
14	TRBV5-1	TRBJ2-1	many	.	CASSLAWASDEQFF	TGCGCCAGCAGCTTGGCCTGGGCTAGCGATGAGCAGTTCTTC
16	TRBV21-1	TRBJ2-7	.	.	CASSKVEDGASYEQYF	TGTGCCAGCAGCAAAGTCGAGGACGGAGCCTCCTACGAGCAGTACTTC
15	TRBV6-1	TRBJ2-7	.	TRBD2	CASSRSGGVSYEQYF	TGTGCCAGCAGCCGCAGCGGGGGAGTCTCCTACGAGCAGTACTTC
18	TRBV4-1	TRBJ2-6	few	TRBD1	CASSHQDRYFSGANVLTF	TGCGCCAGCAGCCATCAGGACAGGTATTTCTCTGGGGCCAACGTCCTGACTTTC
16	TRBV4-1	TRBJ1-4	.	TRBD1	CASSQDPQTGGEKLFF	TGCGCCAGCAGCCAAGATCCGCAGACAGGGGGTGAAAAACTGTTTTTT
17	TRBV10-3	TRBJ2-1	few	TRBD2	CAISEREGQEFYNEQFF	TGTGCCATCAGTGAGAGGGAGGGCCAGGAATTCTACAATGAGCAGTTCTTC
16	TRBV7-9	TRBJ2-3	.	.	CASSRPWGPSADTQYF	TGTGCCAGCAGCCGACCTTGGGGGCCCTCTGCAGATACGCAGTATTTT
18	TRBV4-3	TRBJ2-3	many	TRBD2	CASSHLPGLAGGPDTQYF	TGCGCCAGCAGCCATTTACCCGGACTAGCGGGAGGGCCAGATACGCAGTATTTT
12	TRBV12-3/TRBV12-4	TRBJ1-5	few	.	CASSLGFQPQHF	TGTGCCAGCAGTTTGGGGTTTCAGCCCCAGCATTTT
17	TRBV15	TRBJ2-3	.	.	CATSRDLARMGVDTQYF	TGTGCCACCAGCAGAGATCTCGCTAGAATGGGGGTCGATACGCAGTATTTT
13	TRBV20-1	TRBJ2-7	.	TRBD1	CSAMPGQAYEQYF	TGCAGTGCTATGCCGGGACAGGCATACGAGCAGTACTTC
13	TRBV5-8	TRBJ2-1	.	.	CASSLAGTQEQFF	TGTGCCAGCAGCTTGGCCGGGACCCAAGAGCAGTTCTTC
17	TRBV4-1	TRBJ2-5	.	TRBD2	CASSLDTGGEVGETQYF	TGCGCCAGCAGCCTTGATACGGGAGGCGAGGTGGGAGAGACCCAGTACTTC
15	TRBV10-2	TRBJ2-7	.	.	CASSFFEGYPYEQYF	TGCGCCAGCAGCTTCTTTGAAGGGTATCCCTACGAGCAGTACTTC
16	TRBV25-1	TRBJ1-1	.	.	CASSEGGRGVNTEAFF	TGTGCCAGCAGTGAAGGCGGTCGAGGGGTGAACACTGAAGCTTTCTTT
18	TRBV7-3	TRBJ2-5	.	TRBD2	CASSLTPVGSGSQQTQYF	TGTGCCAGCAGCTTAACTCCCGTGGGTAGCGGGAGCCAACAGACCCAGTACTTC